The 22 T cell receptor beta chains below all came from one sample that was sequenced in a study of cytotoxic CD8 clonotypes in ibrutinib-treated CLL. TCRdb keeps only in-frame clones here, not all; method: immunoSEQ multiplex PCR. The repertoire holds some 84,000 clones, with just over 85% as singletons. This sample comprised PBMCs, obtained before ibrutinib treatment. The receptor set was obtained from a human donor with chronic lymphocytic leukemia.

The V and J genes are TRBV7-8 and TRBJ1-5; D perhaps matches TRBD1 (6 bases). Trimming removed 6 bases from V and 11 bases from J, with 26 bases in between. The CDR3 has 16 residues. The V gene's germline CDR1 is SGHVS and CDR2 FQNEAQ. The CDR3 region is CASSFNREIARDAQHF. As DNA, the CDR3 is TGTGCCAGCAGTTTCAACAGGGAGATAGCAAGAGATGCCCAGCATTTT.

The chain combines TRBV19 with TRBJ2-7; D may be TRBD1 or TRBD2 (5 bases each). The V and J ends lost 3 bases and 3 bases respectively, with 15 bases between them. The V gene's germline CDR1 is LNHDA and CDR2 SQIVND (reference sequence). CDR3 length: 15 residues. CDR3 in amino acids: CASSIGAILSYEQYF. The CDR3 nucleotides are TGTGCCAGTAGTATCGGGGCTATCCTAAGCTACGAGCAGTACTTC.

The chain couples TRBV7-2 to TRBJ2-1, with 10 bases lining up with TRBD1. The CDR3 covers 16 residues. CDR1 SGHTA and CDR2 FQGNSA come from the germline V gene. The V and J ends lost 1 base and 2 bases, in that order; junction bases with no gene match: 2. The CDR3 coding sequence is TGTGCCAGCAGCTTAGGCGGGACAGGGGCCTACAATGAGCAGTTCTTC. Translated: CASSLGGTGAYNEQFF.

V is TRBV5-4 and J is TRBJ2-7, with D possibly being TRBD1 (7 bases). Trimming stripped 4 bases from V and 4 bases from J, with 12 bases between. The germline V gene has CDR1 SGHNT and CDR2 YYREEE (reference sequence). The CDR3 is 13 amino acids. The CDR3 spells CASSAGTAYEQYF. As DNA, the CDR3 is TGTGCCAGCAGCGCGGGGACAGCTTACGAGCAGTACTTC. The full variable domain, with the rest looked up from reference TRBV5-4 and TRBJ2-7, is ETGVTQSPTHLIKTRGQQVTLRCSSQSGHNTVSWYQQALGQGPQFIFQYYREEENGRGNFPPRFSGLQFPNYSSELNVNALELDDSALYLCASSAGTAYEQYFGPGTRLTVT.

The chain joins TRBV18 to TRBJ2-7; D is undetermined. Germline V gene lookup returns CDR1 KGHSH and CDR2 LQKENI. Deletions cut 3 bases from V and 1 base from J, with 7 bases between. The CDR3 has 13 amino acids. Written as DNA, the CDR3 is TGTGCCAGCTCACCTCGTCTTTCCTACGAGCAGTACTTC. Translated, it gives CASSPRLSYEQYF.

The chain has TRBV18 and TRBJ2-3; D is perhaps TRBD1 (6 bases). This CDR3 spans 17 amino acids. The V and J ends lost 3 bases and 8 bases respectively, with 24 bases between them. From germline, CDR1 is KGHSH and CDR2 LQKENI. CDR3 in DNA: TGTGCCAGCTCACCCCCTCAGGGGAGCGCCCGCTGGGTTACGCAGTATTTT. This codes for CASSPPQGSARWVTQYF.

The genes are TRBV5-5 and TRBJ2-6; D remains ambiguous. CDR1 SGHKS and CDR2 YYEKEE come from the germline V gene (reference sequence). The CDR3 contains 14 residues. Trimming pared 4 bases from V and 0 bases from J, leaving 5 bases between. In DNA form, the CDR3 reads TGTGCCAGCAGCAGAGACTCTGGGGCCAACGTCCTGACTTTC. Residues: CASSRDSGANVLTF. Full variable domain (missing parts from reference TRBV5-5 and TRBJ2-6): DAGVTQSPTHLIKTRGQQVTLRCSPISGHKSVSWYQQVLGQGPQFIFQYYEKEERGRGNFPDRFSARQFPNYSSELNVNALLLGDSALYLCASSRDSGANVLTFGAGSRLTVL.

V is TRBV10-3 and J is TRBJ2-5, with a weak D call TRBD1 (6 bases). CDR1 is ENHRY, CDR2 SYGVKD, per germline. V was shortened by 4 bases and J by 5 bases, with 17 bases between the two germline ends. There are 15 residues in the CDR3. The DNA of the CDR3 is TGTGCCATCAGTGGAGGGACAATCCCGGGGGAGACCCAGTACTTC. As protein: CAISGGTIPGETQYF.

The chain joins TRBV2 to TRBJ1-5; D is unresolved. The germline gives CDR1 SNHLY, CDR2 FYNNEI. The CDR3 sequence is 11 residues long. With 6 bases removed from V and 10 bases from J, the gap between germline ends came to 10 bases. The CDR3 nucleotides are TGTGCCAGCAGACGGGGAGACCCCCAGCATTTT. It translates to CASRRGDPQHF.

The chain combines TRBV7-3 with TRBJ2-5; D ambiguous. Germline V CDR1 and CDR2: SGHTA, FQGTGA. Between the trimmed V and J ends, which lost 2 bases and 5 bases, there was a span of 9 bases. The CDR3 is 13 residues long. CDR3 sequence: CASSLLIGETQYF. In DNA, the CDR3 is TGTGCCAGCAGCTTACTAATTGGCGAGACCCAGTACTTC.

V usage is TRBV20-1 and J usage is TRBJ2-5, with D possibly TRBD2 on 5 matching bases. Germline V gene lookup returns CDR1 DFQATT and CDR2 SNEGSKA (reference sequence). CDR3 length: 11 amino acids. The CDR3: CSGVRQETQYF. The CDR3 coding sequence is TGCAGCGGGGTCCGACAAGAGACCCAGTACTTC.

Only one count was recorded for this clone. The chain's CDR3 is CASSPIDQPQHF. Here the CDR3 DNA reads TGTGCCAGCTCACCAATTGATCAGCCCCAGCATTTT. The chain recombines TRBV18 with TRBJ1-5; D remains ambiguous. Germline loops: CDR1 KGHSH, CDR2 LQKENI. V was pared by 2 bases and J by 5 bases, with 4 bases between. The length of the CDR3 is 12 residues.

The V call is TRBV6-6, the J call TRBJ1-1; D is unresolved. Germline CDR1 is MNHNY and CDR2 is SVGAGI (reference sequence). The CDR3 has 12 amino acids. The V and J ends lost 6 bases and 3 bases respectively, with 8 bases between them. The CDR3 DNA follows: TGTGCCAGCAGACAAGAACACACTGAAGCTTTCTTT. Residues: CASRQEHTEAFF.

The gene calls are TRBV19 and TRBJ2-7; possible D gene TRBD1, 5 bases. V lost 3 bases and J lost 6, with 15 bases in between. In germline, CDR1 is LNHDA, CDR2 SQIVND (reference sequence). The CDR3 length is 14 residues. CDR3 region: CASSMGIRGTEQYF. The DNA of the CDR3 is TGTGCCAGTAGTATGGGGATAAGGGGAACCGAGCAGTACTTC.

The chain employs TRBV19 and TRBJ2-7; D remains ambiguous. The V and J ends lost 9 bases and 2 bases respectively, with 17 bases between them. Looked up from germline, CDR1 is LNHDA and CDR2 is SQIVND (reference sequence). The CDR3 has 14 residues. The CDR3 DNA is TGTGCCAGCACAGTAACTGGGAACACCTACGAGCAGTACTTC. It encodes CASTVTGNTYEQYF.

CDR3 in DNA: TGTGCCTGGACGGGACTAGCGGGCAATACGCAGTATTTT. Translating gives CAWTGLAGNTQYF. The chain carries TRBV30 and TRBJ2-3; 12 bases are a match to TRBD2. J gave up 7 bases and V 4 bases, and 3 bases lay outside the gene matches. CDR1 is GTSNPN, CDR2 SVGIG, per germline (reference sequence). The CDR3 is made up of 13 amino acids.

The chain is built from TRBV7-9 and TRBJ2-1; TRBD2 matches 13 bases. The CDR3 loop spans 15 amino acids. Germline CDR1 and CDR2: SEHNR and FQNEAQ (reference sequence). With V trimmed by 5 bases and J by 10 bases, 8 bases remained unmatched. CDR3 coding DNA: TGTGCCAGCAGCCCTACTAGCGGGAGGGGGCAAGAGCAGTTCTTC. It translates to CASSPTSGRGQEQFF.

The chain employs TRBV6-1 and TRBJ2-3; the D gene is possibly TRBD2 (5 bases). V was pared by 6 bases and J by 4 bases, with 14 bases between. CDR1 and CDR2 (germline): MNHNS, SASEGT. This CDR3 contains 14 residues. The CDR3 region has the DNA TGTGCCAGCAGCCCGGTTTGGGGAGCAGATACGCAGTATTTT. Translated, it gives CASSPVWGADTQYF.

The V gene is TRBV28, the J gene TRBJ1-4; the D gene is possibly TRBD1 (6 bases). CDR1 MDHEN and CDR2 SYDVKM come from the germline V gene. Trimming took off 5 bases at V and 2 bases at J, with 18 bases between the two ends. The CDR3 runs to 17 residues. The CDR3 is CASSPPPYRATNEKLFF. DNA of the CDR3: TGTGCCAGCAGTCCCCCTCCGTACAGGGCCACTAATGAAAAACTGTTTTTT.

The CDR3, as DNA: TGTGCCAGCAAGACGGCTAACTATGGCTACACCTTC. Its translation: CASKTANYGYTF. This sequence joins TRBV28 and TRBJ1-2; D gene ambiguous. The CDR3 spans 12 residues. The V end lost 7 bases, the J end lost 0 bases, and 6 bases lay between the germline ends. Looked up from germline, CDR1 is MDHEN and CDR2 is SYDVKM.

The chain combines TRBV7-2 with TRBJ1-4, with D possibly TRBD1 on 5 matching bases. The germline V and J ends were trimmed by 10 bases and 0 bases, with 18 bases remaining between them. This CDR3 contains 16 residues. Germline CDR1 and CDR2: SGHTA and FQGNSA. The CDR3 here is CATKSQSGATNEKLFF. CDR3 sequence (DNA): TGTGCCACCAAATCTCAATCGGGGGCAACTAATGAAAAACTGTTTTTT. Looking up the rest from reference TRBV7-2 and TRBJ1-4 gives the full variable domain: GAGVSQSPSNKVTEKGKDVELRCDPISGHTALYWYRQSLGQGLEFLIYFQGNSAPDKSGLPSDRFSAERTGGSVSTLTIQRTQQEDSAVYLCATKSQSGATNEKLFFGSGTQLSVL.

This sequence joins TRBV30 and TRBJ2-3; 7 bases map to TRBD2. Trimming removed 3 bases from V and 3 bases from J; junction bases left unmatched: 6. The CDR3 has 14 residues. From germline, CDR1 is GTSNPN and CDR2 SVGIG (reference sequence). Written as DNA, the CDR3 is TGTGCCTGGAGGGGGGGGACTACTACAGATACGCAGTATTTT. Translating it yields CAWRGGTTTDTQYF. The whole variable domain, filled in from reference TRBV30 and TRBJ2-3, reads SQTIHQWPATLVQPVGSPLSLECTVEGTSNPNLYWYRQAAGRGLQLLFYSVGIGQISSEVPQNLSASRPQDRQFILSSKKLLLSDSGFYLCAWRGGTTTDTQYFGPGTRLTVL.